A selection of T cell receptor beta chains follows, all from one sample in a study of cytomegalovirus exposure and HLA in healthy donors. Sequencing was performed with immunoSEQ multiplex PCR; in TCRdb, only in-frame clones are kept and a portion is missing. The table lists some 93,000 clones, nearly 80% of them singletons. What was sequenced was PBMCs. Receptors were obtained from a middle-aged woman in good health and CMV-seronegative. CDR3s include the opening cysteine and the closing phenylalanine or tryptophan. Each record gives: J gene, D gene, CDR3 length, clone size, V gene, CDR3 DNA, CDR3 protein. A D gene is named only where the DNA matches it firmly. Rows may omit the clone size; those that give it use once, few, many or a size class.

TRBJ2-3 TRBD2 19 . TRBV15 TGTGCCACCAGCAGTCCCCTCGGGACTAGCGGGACCAGCACAGATACGCAGTATTTT CATSSPLGTSGTSTDTQYF
TRBJ1-1 TRBD1 14 . TRBV28 TGTGCCAGCAGCGAGAGACAGGGTAACACTGAAGCTTTCTTT CASSERQGNTEAFF
TRBJ2-2 . 15 . TRBV6-5 TGTGCCAGCAGTTACTCGAGAGCCAACACCGGGGAGCTGTTTTTT CASSYSRANTGELFF
TRBJ1-2 . 14 . TRBV4-3 TGCGCCAGCAGCCAGAGGCTAGGGGACTATGGCTACACCTTC CASSQRLGDYGYTF
TRBJ1-3 . 14 . TRBV2 TGTGCCAGCAGTGCACAGGTCTCTGGAAACACCATATATTTT CASSAQVSGNTIYF
TRBJ2-5 . 15 . TRBV6-1 TGTGCCAGCAGTGAACTGCTATTCCGGGGGGAGACCCAGTACTTC CASSELLFRGETQYF
TRBJ2-4 TRBD2 15 . TRBV4-2 TGTGCCAGCAGCCAGCCGGGACTAGCGGGAAACATTCAGTACTTC CASSQPGLAGNIQYF
TRBJ2-3 TRBD1 15 . TRBV28 TGTGCCAGCAGCACCCCGGACAGGACCACAGATACGCAGTATTTT CASSTPDRTTDTQYF
TRBJ1-2 . 13 . TRBV7-9 TGTGCCAGCAGCCCCAAAGGACTGCGGGGCTACACCTTC CASSPKGLRGYTF
TRBJ1-5 . 16 . TRBV28 TGTGCCAGCAGGCCTCAGGGTCCCCGATACAATCAGCCCCAGCATTTT CASRPQGPRYNQPQHF
TRBJ2-1 TRBD2 15 . TRBV27 TGTGCCAGCAGTTCTAGCGGGATCTCCTACAATGAGCAGTTCTTC CASSSSGISYNEQFF
TRBJ2-7 . 14 . TRBV11-2 TGTGCCAGCAGCTTGAGGACAAGATTCTACGAGCAGTACTTC CASSLRTRFYEQYF
TRBJ1-1 . 13 . TRBV27 TGTGCCAGCAGGCCGCGGCCCAACACTGAAGCTTTCTTT CASRPRPNTEAFF
TRBJ2-7 . 14 . TRBV6-6 TGTGCCAGCAGTTACTCGATTCAAGGGGACGAGCAGTACTTC CASSYSIQGDEQYF
TRBJ2-7 . 13 . TRBV2 TGTGCCAGCACGGGGGAGCGAGGGAGCGAGCAGTACTTC CASTGERGSEQYF
TRBJ2-3 TRBD2 13 . TRBV7-2 TGTGCCAGCAGCTTCAGTAGCGGGAAAGCGCAGTATTTT CASSFSSGKAQYF
TRBJ1-5 . 13 . TRBV28 TGTGCCAGTTCAGTAGGGGGGGCTCAGCCCCAGCATTTT CASSVGGAQPQHF
TRBJ2-7 TRBD2 15 . TRBV9 TGTGCCAGCAGCCCGAACGTAGCGGGATCCTACGAGCAGTACTTC CASSPNVAGSYEQYF
TRBJ2-4 . 15 . TRBV6-1 TGTGCCAGCAGTGAACTGGTAGGAGGGGTGGGAATTCAGTACTTC CASSELVGGVGIQYF
TRBJ1-2 . 16 once TRBV13 TGTGCCAGCAGCTTAGGTGGGGGGATGCAGAGCTATGGCTACACCTTC CASSLGGGMQSYGYTF
TRBJ2-5 . 18 . TRBV27 TGTGCCAGCAGTTGGAAAAGGTCAGACGGAGGGATCAGGGAGACCCAGTACTTC CASSWKRSDGGIRETQYF
TRBJ1-1 . 14 . TRBV27 TGTGCCAGCAGAGAGGGGGTGCTCTGGCCTGAAGCTTTCTTT CASREGVLWPEAFF
TRBJ2-1 TRBD2 16 . TRBV4-1 TGCGCCAGCAGCCAAGATCGGGGAGGGACCTACAATGAGCAGTTCTTC CASSQDRGGTYNEQFF
TRBJ1-4 . 13 . TRBV19 TGTGCCAGTAGTGACAGGATGGGAGAAAAACTGTTTTTT CASSDRMGEKLFF
TRBJ2-1 TRBD2 15 . TRBV7-2 TGTGCCAGCAGCTCAGTACTAGCGGGAGGGGGTGAGCAGTTCTTC CASSSVLAGGGEQFF
TRBJ1-5 TRBD1 17 . TRBV28 TGTGCCAGCAGTCACCTGGGGACAGAAAATAGCAATCAGCCCCAGCATTTT CASSHLGTENSNQPQHF
TRBJ2-1 TRBD2 16 . TRBV10-3 TGTGCCATCAGTCCCCGGACTAGCGGGACATACAATGAGCAGTTCTTC CAISPRTSGTYNEQFF
TRBJ1-2 . 13 . TRBV6-5 TGTGCCAGCAGAATCACAGACCAATATGGCTACACCTTC CASRITDQYGYTF
TRBJ2-7 TRBD1 15 . TRBV27 TGTGCCAGCAGTTTATCCGGGACAGGGGTGTACGAGCAGTACTTC CASSLSGTGVYEQYF
TRBJ2-7 . 13 few TRBV4-1 TGCGCCAGCAGCCAAGGCCTGGCGGACGAGCAGTACTTC CASSQGLADEQYF
TRBJ2-1 TRBD1 16 . TRBV9 TGTGCCAGCAGCGTAGGGAACAGGGGACAGGACAATGAGCAGTTCTTC CASSVGNRGQDNEQFF
TRBJ2-7 TRBD1 14 . TRBV10-2 TGCGCCAGCAGTAGACCGGGACAGGCGAAAGAGCAGTACTTC CASSRPGQAKEQYF
TRBJ1-3 . 15 . TRBV4-2 TGTGCCAGCAGCCAGACACAGGCTTCTGGAAACACCATATATTTT CASSQTQASGNTIYF
TRBJ1-5 TRBD1 14 . TRBV10-1 TGCGCCACAGAGACAGGGTGGAGGAGTCAGCCCCAGCATTTT CATETGWRSQPQHF
TRBJ2-7 . 12 . TRBV5-6 TGTGCCAGCAGCTCGACTAGGACCGAGCAGTACTTC CASSSTRTEQYF
TRBJ1-6 . 14 . TRBV18 TGTGCCAGCTCACCGGGCAGGGCTAATTCACCCCTCCACTTT CASSPGRANSPLHF
TRBJ2-5 TRBD1 16 . TRBV28 TGTGCCAGCAGTCCCACGGACAGGGGGCGAGGTGAGACCCAGTACTTC CASSPTDRGRGETQYF
TRBJ1-1 . 15 . TRBV9 TGTGCCAGCAGCGCAACTCACGGGATGAACACTGAAGCTTTCTTT CASSATHGMNTEAFF
TRBJ2-7 TRBD1 15 . TRBV11-3 TGTGCCAGCAGCAAAACCGGGACAGGGCGCTACGAGCAGTACTTC CASSKTGTGRYEQYF
TRBJ2-3 . 15 . TRBV11-2 TGTGCCAGCAGCTCTCAGGGAAGGGACACAGATACGCCGTATTTT CASSSQGRDTDTPYF
TRBJ1-1 TRBD1 14 . TRBV27 TGTGCCAGCAGAATGGGACAGGGGGCGGCTGAAGCTTTCTTT CASRMGQGAAEAFF
TRBJ2-2 . 16 . TRBV9 TGTGCCAGCAGCGTAGGCGTACTTCTGAACACCGGGGAGCTGTTTTTT CASSVGVLLNTGELFF
TRBJ2-7 . 13 . TRBV6-5 TGTGCCAGCAGTTACGGAGGGACCTACGAGCAGTACTTC CASSYGGTYEQYF
TRBJ2-7 . 14 . TRBV5-1 TGCGCCAGCAGCTTGGAGAGAAGCTCCTACGAGCAGTACTTC CASSLERSSYEQYF
TRBJ1-4 . 16 . TRBV9 TGTGCCAGCAGCAATCAGAAAGGGGCGGCTAATGAAAAACTGTTTTTT CASSNQKGAANEKLFF
TRBJ1-5 . 13 . TRBV6-4 TGTGCCAGCAGTGACTCAATAGCTCAGCCCCAGCATTTT CASSDSIAQPQHF
TRBJ1-2 . 15 . TRBV19 TGTGCCAGTAGTATGGGAAACTGGCCGGGGGATGGCTACACCTTC CASSMGNWPGDGYTF
TRBJ1-4 . 12 . TRBV6-5 TGTGCCAGCAGAGTCGGTGTCGAAAAACTGTTTTTT CASRVGVEKLFF
TRBJ2-3 . 14 . TRBV4-3 TGCGCCAGCAGCCAAGGACAGGCCACAGATACGCAGTATTTT CASSQGQATDTQYF
TRBJ1-3 . 15 . TRBV6-1 TGTGCCAGCAGTGAAATTACAGGGCGGCGAAACACCATATATTTT CASSEITGRRNTIYF
TRBJ1-2 TRBD1 15 . TRBV7-9 TGTGCCAGCAGCTTAAGACAGGGGGCGGGTTATGGCTACACCTTC CASSLRQGAGYGYTF
TRBJ2-7 . 14 . TRBV27 TGTGCCAGCAGTTTCGGGACAAGCTCCTACGAGCAGTACTTC CASSFGTSSYEQYF